This T cell receptor (beta chain) was retrieved from a study of cytomegalovirus exposure and HLA in healthy donors. This cohort consisted of healthy bone marrow donors. Study-wide results and limits: Listed as cytomegalovirus-associated were 150 to 200 TCR beta chains. The authors later found TCR association rates varying by HLA locus, with DRB1 most and HLA-C fewest.

Trimming at V came to 0 bases and at J to 7 bases, leaving 6 bases not matched to a gene. This CDR3 has 15 residues. Germline lookup yields CDR1 GTSNPN and CDR2 SVGIG (reference sequence). It was with 60 Vbeta and 13 Jbeta primers that the PCR ran. Produced via immunoSEQ multiplex PCR; TCRdb's table is partial and in-frame only. The sample carries around 130,000 clones, about 83% recorded once. The table lists this clone with a count of one. Its antigen is unknown. What was sequenced was PBMCs. The chain uses TRBV30 and TRBJ2-2; 9 bases line up with TRBD1. The source is a girl aged 2 to 9 in good health and CMV-seronegative. CDR3 in DNA: TGTGCCTGGAGTGTACAGGGGGCGCCTGGCGGGGAGCTGTTTTTT. Translated, it gives CAWSVQGAPGGELFF.